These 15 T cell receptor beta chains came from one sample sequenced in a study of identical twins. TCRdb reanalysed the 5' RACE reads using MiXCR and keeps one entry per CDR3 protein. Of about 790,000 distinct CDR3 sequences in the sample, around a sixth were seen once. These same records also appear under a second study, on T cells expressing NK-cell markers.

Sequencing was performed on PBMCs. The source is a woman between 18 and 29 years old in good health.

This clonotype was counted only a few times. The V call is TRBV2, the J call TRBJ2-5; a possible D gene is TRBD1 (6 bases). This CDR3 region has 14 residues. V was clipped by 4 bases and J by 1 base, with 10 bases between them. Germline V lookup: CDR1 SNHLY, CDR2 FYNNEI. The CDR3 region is CASSGTGLQETQYF. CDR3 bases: TGTGCCAGCAGTGGAACAGGGCTCCAAGAGACCCAGTACTTC.

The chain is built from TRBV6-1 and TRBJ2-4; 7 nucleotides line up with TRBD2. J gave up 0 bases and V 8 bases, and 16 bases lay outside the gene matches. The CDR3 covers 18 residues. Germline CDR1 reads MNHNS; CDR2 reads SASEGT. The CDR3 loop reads CASSGRGVSGLAKNIQYF. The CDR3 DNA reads TGTGCCAGCTCCGGACGGGGGGTTAGCGGGTTAGCCAAAAACATTCAGTACTTC.

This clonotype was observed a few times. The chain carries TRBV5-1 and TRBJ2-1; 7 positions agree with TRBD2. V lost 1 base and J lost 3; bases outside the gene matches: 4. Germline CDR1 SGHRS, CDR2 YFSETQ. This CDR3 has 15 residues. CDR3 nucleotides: TGCGCCAGCAGCTTGACTAGCGCCTACTACAATGAGCAGTTCTTC. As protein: CASSLTSAYYNEQFF.

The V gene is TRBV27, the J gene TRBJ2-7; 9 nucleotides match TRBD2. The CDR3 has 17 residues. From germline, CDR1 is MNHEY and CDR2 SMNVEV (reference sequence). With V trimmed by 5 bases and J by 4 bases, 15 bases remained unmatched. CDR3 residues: CASSTSGTSRRGYEQYF. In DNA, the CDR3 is TGTGCCAGCAGTACTTCCGGGACTAGCCGTAGAGGGTACGAGCAGTACTTC.

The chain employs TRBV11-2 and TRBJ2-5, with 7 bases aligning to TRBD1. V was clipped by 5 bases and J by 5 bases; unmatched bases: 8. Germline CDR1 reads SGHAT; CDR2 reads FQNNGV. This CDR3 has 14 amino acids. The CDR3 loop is CASSKGTVVETQYF. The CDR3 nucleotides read TGTGCCAGCAGCAAGGGGACAGTTGTCGAGACCCAGTACTTC. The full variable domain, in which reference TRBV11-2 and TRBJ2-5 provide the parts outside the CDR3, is EAGVAQSPRYKIIEKRQSVAFWCNPISGHATLYWYQQILGQGPKLLIQFQNNGVVDDSQLPKDRFSAERLKGVDSTLKIQPAKLEDSAVYLCASSKGTVVETQYFGPGTRLLVL.

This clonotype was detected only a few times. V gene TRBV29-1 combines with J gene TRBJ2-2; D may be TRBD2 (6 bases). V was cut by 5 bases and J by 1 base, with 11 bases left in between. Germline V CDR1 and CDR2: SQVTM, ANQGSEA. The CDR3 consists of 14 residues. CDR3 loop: CSVRDGGNTGELFF. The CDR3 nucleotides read TGCAGCGTTCGGGACGGGGGGAACACCGGGGAGCTGTTTTTT.

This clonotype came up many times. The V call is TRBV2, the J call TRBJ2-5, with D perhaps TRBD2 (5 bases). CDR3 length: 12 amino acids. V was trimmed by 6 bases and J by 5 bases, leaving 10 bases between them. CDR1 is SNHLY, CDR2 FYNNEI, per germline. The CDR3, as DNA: TGTGCCAGCAGCCCTAGCTCGGAGACCCAGTACTTC. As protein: CASSPSSETQYF.

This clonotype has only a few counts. CDR3 protein: CSARDTRGNEQFF. For the CDR3, the DNA is TGCAGTGCTAGAGACACTAGGGGCAATGAGCAGTTCTTC. J is TRBJ2-1 and V is TRBV20-1; D tentatively fits TRBD1 or TRBD2 (5 bases each). The V and J ends lost 0 bases and 6 bases respectively, with 9 bases between them. This CDR3 has 13 residues. Germline V lookup: CDR1 DFQATT, CDR2 SNEGSKA (reference sequence).

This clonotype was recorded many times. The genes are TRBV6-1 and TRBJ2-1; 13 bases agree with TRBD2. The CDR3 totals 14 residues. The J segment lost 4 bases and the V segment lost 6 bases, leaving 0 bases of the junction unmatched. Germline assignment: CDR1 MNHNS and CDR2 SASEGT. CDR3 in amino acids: CASRGLAGYNEQFF. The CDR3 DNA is TGTGCCAGCAGGGGACTAGCGGGGTACAATGAGCAGTTCTTC.

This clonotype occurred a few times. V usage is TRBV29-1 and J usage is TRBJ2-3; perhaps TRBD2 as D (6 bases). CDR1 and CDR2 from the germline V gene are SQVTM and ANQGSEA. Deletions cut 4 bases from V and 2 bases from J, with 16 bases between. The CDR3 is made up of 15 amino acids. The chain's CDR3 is CSVGEDLATTDTQYF. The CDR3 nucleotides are TGCAGCGTTGGGGAAGATCTAGCGACCACAGATACGCAGTATTTT.

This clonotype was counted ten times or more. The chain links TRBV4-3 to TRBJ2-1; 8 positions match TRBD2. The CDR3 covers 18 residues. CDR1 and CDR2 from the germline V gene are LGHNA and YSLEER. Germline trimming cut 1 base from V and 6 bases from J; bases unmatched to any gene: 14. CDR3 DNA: TGCGCCAGCAGCCAAGGCCATTGGTTAGCGGGATATCGCAATGAGCAGTTCTTC. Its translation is CASSQGHWLAGYRNEQFF.

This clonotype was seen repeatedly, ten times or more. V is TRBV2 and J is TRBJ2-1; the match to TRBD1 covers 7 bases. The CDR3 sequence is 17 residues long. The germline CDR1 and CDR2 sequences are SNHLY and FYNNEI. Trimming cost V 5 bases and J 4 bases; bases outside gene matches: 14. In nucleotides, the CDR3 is TGTGCCAGCAGTCTCTATGGCCCCGGGACAGCTTACAATGAGCAGTTCTTC. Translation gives CASSLYGPGTAYNEQFF. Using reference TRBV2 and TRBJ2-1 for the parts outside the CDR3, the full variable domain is EPEVTQTPSHQVTQMGQEVILRCVPISNHLYFYWYRQILGQKVEFLVSFYNNEISEKSEIFDDQFSVERPDGSNFTLKIRSTKLEDSAMYFCASSLYGPGTAYNEQFFGPGTRLTVL.

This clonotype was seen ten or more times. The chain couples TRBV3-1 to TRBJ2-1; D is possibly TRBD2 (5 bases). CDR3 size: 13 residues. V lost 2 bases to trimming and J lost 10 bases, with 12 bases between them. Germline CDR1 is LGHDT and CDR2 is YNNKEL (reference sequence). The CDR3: CASSQRAVDEQFF. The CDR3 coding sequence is TGTGCCAGCAGCCAAAGAGCGGTAGACGAGCAGTTCTTC.

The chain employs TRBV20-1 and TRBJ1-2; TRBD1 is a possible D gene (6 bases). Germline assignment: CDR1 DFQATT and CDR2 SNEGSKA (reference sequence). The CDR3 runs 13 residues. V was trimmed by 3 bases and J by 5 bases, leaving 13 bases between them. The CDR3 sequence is CSARRTDLYGYTF. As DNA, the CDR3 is TGCAGTGCTAGGAGGACAGATCTTTATGGCTACACCTTC.

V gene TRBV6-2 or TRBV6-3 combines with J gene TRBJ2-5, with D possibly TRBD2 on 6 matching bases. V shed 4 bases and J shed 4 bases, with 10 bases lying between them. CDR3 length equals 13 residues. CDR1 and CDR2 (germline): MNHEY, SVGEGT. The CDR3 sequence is CASSFRDLETQYF. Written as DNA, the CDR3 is TGTGCCAGCAGTTTCCGGGACTTAGAGACCCAGTACTTC.